The 6 T cell receptor beta chains reported below all come from one sample, sequenced in a study of cytomegalovirus exposure and HLA in healthy donors. The PCR used 60 Vbeta and 13 Jbeta primers. Measured with immunoSEQ multiplex PCR; TCRdb has only the in-frame clones, and not every one. Found here are about 150,000 clones, around 79% of them singletons; the top ten hold about 1.7%. What was sequenced was PBMCs. The origin of the receptors is a woman under 40 in good health and CMV-seronegative.

This clone was picked up one time. The CDR3 sequence is CASSSSGTGSEKLFF. The CDR3 DNA reads as TGCGCCAGCAGCTCCTCCGGGACAGGGAGTGAAAAACTGTTTTTT. The chain couples TRBV5-1 to TRBJ1-4, with 9 positions matching TRBD1. This CDR3 contains 15 residues. After removal of 3 bases from V and 7 bases from J, the junction contained 7 bases not matched to a gene. Germline-derived CDR1 and CDR2 are SGHRS and YFSETQ.

The chain employs TRBV23-1 and TRBJ2-7; possible D gene TRBD1, 6 bases. TRBV23-1 is an ORF for which the function is uncertain. The CDR3 is 17 amino acids. Trimming removed 1 base from V and 0 bases from J, with 16 bases in between. CDR3: CASSQLFWTACSYEQYF. Written as DNA, the CDR3 is TGCGCCAGCAGTCAATTATTCTGGACAGCTTGCTCCTACGAGCAGTACTTC.

This chain uses TRBV7-2 with TRBJ1-2; D perhaps matches TRBD1 (6 bases). Germline CDR1 SGHTA, CDR2 FQGNSA. Trimming took off 1 base at V and 3 bases at J, with 6 bases between the two ends. The CDR3 has 13 amino acids. The CDR3 bases are TGTGCCAGCAGCTTAGGACAGGACTATGGCTACACCTTC. Amino acid sequence: CASSLGQDYGYTF.

J is TRBJ2-3 and V is TRBV6-5; 8 bases align to TRBD1. The germline gives CDR1 MNHEY, CDR2 SVGAGI. There are 15 residues in the CDR3. The trim removed 2 bases at V and 3 bases at J, leaving 4 bases unmatched. The CDR3 DNA reads TGTGCCAGCAGTTACCAGGGGGCGCAAACAGATACGCAGTATTTT. It codes for CASSYQGAQTDTQYF.

The J gene is TRBJ1-6, the V gene TRBV28; 8 nucleotides agree with TRBD1. Germline loops: CDR1 MDHEN, CDR2 SYDVKM. CDR3 length: 13 amino acids. Trimming took 10 bases from V and 10 from J; bases not matched to a gene: 9. CDR3 amino acids: CAITGGVQSPLHF. CDR3 in DNA: TGTGCCATCACAGGGGGTGTACAGTCACCCCTCCACTTT.

The chain joins TRBV21-1 to TRBJ1-2; the table's D gene call, TRBD1, was not cross checked with the DNA. TRBV21-1 represents a pseudogene. The length of the CDR3 is 15 residues. CDR3 nucleotide sequence: TGTGCCAGCAGCCGAGCGGGCAGGACAGGACATGGCTACACCTTC. It is translated as CASSRAGRTGHGYTF.